Ten or more counts support the clone carrying this T cell receptor (beta chain). V was trimmed by 9 bases and J by 5 bases, leaving 17 bases between them. Germline V gives CDR1 SNHLY, CDR2 FYNNEI. This CDR3 is 13 amino acids long. This sample stems from a study of identical twins. Unique molecular identifiers were present on the cDNA, and a universal primer site came from template switching. Via MiXCR, TCRdb re-called the 5' RACE reads, giving one row per CDR3 protein. The sample lists around 670,000 distinct CDR3 sequences, over 5% seen once, with 1.5% to 2% in the top ten. Sequencing input: naive T cells sorted from blood. This TCR derives from a young man in good health. The rearrangement joins TRBV2 to TRBJ2-7; D remains unclear. Here the CDR3 DNA reads TGTGCCAGAAGAGATGGGGAAAGGGACGAGCAGTACTTC. Amino acids: CARRDGERDEQYF.